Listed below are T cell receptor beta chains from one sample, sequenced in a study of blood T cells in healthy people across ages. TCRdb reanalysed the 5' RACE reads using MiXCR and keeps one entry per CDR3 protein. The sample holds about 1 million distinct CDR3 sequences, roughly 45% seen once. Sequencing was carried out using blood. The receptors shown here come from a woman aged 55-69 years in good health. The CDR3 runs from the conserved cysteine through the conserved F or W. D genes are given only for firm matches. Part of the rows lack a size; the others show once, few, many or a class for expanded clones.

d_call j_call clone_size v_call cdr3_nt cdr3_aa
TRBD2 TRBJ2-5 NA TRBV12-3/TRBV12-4 TGTGCCAGCAGGCGGGGAGGACTAGCAGATCAAGAGACCCAGTACTTC CASRRGGLADQETQYF
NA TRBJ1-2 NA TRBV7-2 TGTGCCAGCAGCTACTGGGGGTGGGGGGATGGCTACACCTTC CASSYWGWGDGYTF
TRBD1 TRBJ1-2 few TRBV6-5 TGTGCCAGCAGTGAGGACAGGCAGGGGGGCTACACCTTC CASSEDRQGGYTF
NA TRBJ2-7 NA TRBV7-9 TGTGCCAGCAGCCCACGGGATCTCTACGAGCAGTACTTC CASSPRDLYEQYF
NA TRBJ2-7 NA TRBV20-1 TGCAGTGCTAAGGCGGGACAAAACTTTTACGAGCAGTACTTC CSAKAGQNFYEQYF
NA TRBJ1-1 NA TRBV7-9 TGTGCCAGCGGCCACAGCGGCGGGGGAGCTTTCTTT CASGHSGGGAFF
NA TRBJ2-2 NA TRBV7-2 TGTGCCAGCAGCCCCACGTTTAGCGGGGAGCTGTTTTTT CASSPTFSGELFF
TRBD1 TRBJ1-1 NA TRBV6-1 TGTGTCAGCAAACAGGGGGCGTTTGGTGAAGCTTTCTTT CVSKQGAFGEAFF
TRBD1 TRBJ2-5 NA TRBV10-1 TGCGCCAGCAGTAAGGGACAGGGGGCCGGAGAGACCCAGTACTTC CASSKGQGAGETQYF
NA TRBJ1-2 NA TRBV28 TGTGCCAGCAGTTACCGAAACCGGGCGACAAACTATGGCTACACCTTC CASSYRNRATNYGYTF
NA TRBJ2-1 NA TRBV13 TGTGCCAGCAGCTTTAACGGGGGTTCTGATGAGCAGTTCTTC CASSFNGGSDEQFF
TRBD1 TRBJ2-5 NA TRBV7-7 TGTGCCAGCAGCGACCAGGGACAGGGTCTTGGGACCCAGTACTTC CASSDQGQGLGTQYF
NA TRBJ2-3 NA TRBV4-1 TGCGCCAGCAAGGCCCGGGACCAGAACACAGATACGCAGTATTTT CASKARDQNTDTQYF
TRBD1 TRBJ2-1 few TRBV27 TGTGCCAGCAGTTTATCGGACAGGGGGGACAATGAGCAGTTCTTC CASSLSDRGDNEQFF